This is a list of T cell receptor delta chains from one sample in a study of human gamma delta and Vdelta1 T cells. These receptors' targets are unknown. TCRdb reanalyzed the PCR reads using CATT. The sample holds 13,000 or so delta-chain clones, under 55% seen once. What was sequenced was Vdelta1 gamma-delta T cells from blood grown in culture (DOT cells). The origin of the receptors is a human donor in good health. Both conserved end residues are part of each CDR3. The D gene is left open where the match is weak. The size field is filled for only some rows; it gives once, few, many or a size class.

j_call: TRDJ1; cdr3_length: 23; v_call: TRDV1; clone_size: -; d_call: TRDD3; cdr3_aa: CALGNPRHPSELGDNPYTDKLIF; cdr3_nt: TGTGCTCTTGGGAACCCCCGGCATCCTAGTGAGCTGGGGGATAACCCTTACACCGATAAACTCATCTTT
j_call: TRDJ1; cdr3_length: 19; v_call: TRDV1; clone_size: -; d_call: -; cdr3_aa: CALGELGGWSYQYTDKLIF; cdr3_nt: TGTGCTCTTGGGGAACTAGGGGGGTGGTCATACCAGTACACCGATAAACTCATCTTT
j_call: TRDJ1; cdr3_length: 19; v_call: TRDV1; clone_size: -; d_call: TRDD3; cdr3_aa: CALGELSYTVGDTSDKLIF; cdr3_nt: TGTGCTCTTGGGGAATTATCCTACACGGTGGGGGATACCTCCGATAAACTCATCTTT
j_call: TRDJ1; cdr3_length: 19; v_call: TRDV1; clone_size: once; d_call: TRDD3; cdr3_aa: CALGELSPGGYSDTDKLIF; cdr3_nt: TGTGCTCTTGGGGAACTCTCGCCCGGGGGATACAGCGACACCGATAAACTCATCTTT
j_call: TRDJ1; cdr3_length: 17; v_call: TRDV1; clone_size: -; d_call: TRDD3; cdr3_aa: CALGEMTTLGDTDKLIF; cdr3_nt: TGTGCTCTTGGGGAGATGACAACGCTGGGGGATACCGATAAACTCATCTTT
j_call: TRDJ1; cdr3_length: 16; v_call: TRDV1; clone_size: -; d_call: TRDD3; cdr3_aa: CALGARGDLHTDKLIF; cdr3_nt: TGTGCTCTTGGGGCCCGGGGGGATTTACACACCGATAAACTCATCTTT
j_call: TRDJ1; cdr3_length: 23; v_call: TRDV1; clone_size: -; d_call: TRDD3; cdr3_aa: CALGELVTNGPPTGGYVTDKLIF; cdr3_nt: TGTGCTCTTGGGGAACTAGTAACGAACGGCCCTCCTACTGGGGGATACGTAACCGATAAACTCATCTTT
j_call: TRDJ1; cdr3_length: 24; v_call: TRDV1; clone_size: -; d_call: TRDD3; cdr3_aa: CALGEPTPSYGGWVGDTMADKLIF; cdr3_nt: TGTGCTCTTGGGGAACCTACTCCCTCCTACGGGGGTTGGGTGGGGGATACGATGGCCGATAAACTCATCTTT
j_call: TRDJ1; cdr3_length: 15; v_call: TRDV1; clone_size: -; d_call: -; cdr3_aa: CALGDIGAYTDKLIF; cdr3_nt: TGTGCTCTTGGGGACATCGGGGCCTACACCGATAAACTCATCTTT
j_call: TRDJ1; cdr3_length: 20; v_call: TRAV38-2/DV8; clone_size: few; d_call: TRDD3; cdr3_aa: CAYRILSFYWGMEYTDKLIF; cdr3_nt: TGTGCTTATAGGATCCTTTCTTTTTACTGGGGGATGGAGTACACCGATAAACTCATCTTT
j_call: TRDJ1; cdr3_length: 18; v_call: TRDV1; clone_size: -; d_call: -; cdr3_aa: CALGDITHGHPPTDKLIF; cdr3_nt: TGTGCTCTTGGGGACATCACTCACGGCCACCCACCCACCGATAAACTCATCTTT
j_call: TRDJ1; cdr3_length: 19; v_call: TRDV1; clone_size: -; d_call: TRDD2; cdr3_aa: CALGDCLPTLGGDTDKLIF; cdr3_nt: TGTGCTCTTGGGGATTGCCTTCCTACGCTGGGGGGTGACACCGATAAACTCATCTTT
j_call: TRDJ3; cdr3_length: 23; v_call: TRDV2; clone_size: -; d_call: TRDD3; cdr3_aa: CACDTGYLGALRPSTWDTRQMFF; cdr3_nt: TGTGCCTGTGACACCGGATATCTGGGGGCCCTACGCCCCTCCACCTGGGACACCCGACAGATGTTTTTC
j_call: TRDJ1; cdr3_length: 16; v_call: TRDV1; clone_size: -; d_call: TRDD3; cdr3_aa: CALGELVVGDTYKLIF; cdr3_nt: TGTGCTCTTGGGGAACTGGTCGTGGGGGATACTTATAAACTCATCTTT
j_call: TRDJ1; cdr3_length: 23; v_call: TRDV1; clone_size: -; d_call: TRDD3; cdr3_aa: CALGERHLLGDPGDRWATDKLIF; cdr3_nt: TGTGCTCTTGGGGAACGACATTTACTGGGTGATCCGGGGGATAGGTGGGCCACCGATAAACTCATCTTT
j_call: TRDJ1; cdr3_length: 22; v_call: TRDV1; clone_size: -; d_call: TRDD3; cdr3_aa: CALGSIPNRAILAGGLTDKLIF; cdr3_nt: TGTGCTCTTGGTTCCATCCCAAACAGGGCTATCCTCGCTGGGGGATTAACCGATAAACTCATCTTT
j_call: TRDJ1; cdr3_length: 21; v_call: TRDV1; clone_size: -; d_call: TRDD3; cdr3_aa: CALGERIKTWGMPPYTDKLIF; cdr3_nt: TGTGCTCTTGGGGAACGGATAAAGACCTGGGGGATGCCCCCGTACACCGATAAACTCATCTTT
j_call: TRDJ1; cdr3_length: 20; v_call: TRDV1; clone_size: -; d_call: -; cdr3_aa: CALGDLFRGNYVQYTDKLIF; cdr3_nt: TGTGCTCTTGGGGACCTGTTCCGGGGAAACTACGTTCAGTACACCGATAAACTCATCTTT
j_call: TRDJ1; cdr3_length: 23; v_call: TRDV1; clone_size: -; d_call: TRDD3; cdr3_aa: CALGDVLPRPPFVGGYDIDKLIF; cdr3_nt: TGTGCTCTTGGGGACGTCCTTCCCAGACCCCCCTTTGTTGGGGGATACGACATCGATAAACTCATCTTT
j_call: TRDJ1; cdr3_length: 18; v_call: TRDV1; clone_size: -; d_call: TRDD3; cdr3_aa: CALGSKRDTSWSTNKLIF; cdr3_nt: TGTGCTCTTGGATCAAAGAGGGATACCTCGTGGAGTACAAATAAACTCATCTTT
j_call: TRDJ1; cdr3_length: 20; v_call: TRDV1; clone_size: -; d_call: TRDD3; cdr3_aa: CALGELESYPTGGWPDKLIF; cdr3_nt: TGTGCTCTTGGGGAACTAGAAAGTTACCCTACTGGGGGATGGCCCGATAAACTCATCTTT
j_call: TRDJ3; cdr3_length: 22; v_call: TRDV1; clone_size: medium-sized; d_call: -; cdr3_aa: CALGDPREYNRGSSWDTRQMFF; cdr3_nt: TGTGCTCTTGGGGACCCCCGGGAGTACAATAGGGGATCCTCCTGGGACACCCGACAGATGTTTTTC
j_call: TRDJ1; cdr3_length: 16; v_call: TRDV1; clone_size: few; d_call: TRDD3; cdr3_aa: CALFLGRGILPDKLIF; cdr3_nt: TGTGCTCTTTTCCTTGGGCGGGGGATACTGCCCGATAAACTCATCTTT
j_call: TRDJ1; cdr3_length: 19; v_call: TRDV1; clone_size: -; d_call: -; cdr3_aa: CALGGPHSLPPYLGFKLIF; cdr3_nt: TGTGCTCTTGGGGGTCCACATTCCTTACCCCCGTACTTGGGATTTAAACTCATCTTT
j_call: TRDJ1; cdr3_length: 23; v_call: TRDV1; clone_size: -; d_call: TRDD3; cdr3_aa: CALSTVSLQRRGDTHLYTDKLIF; cdr3_nt: TGTGCTCTCTCGACGGTCTCATTACAACGTAGGGGGGATACTCACCTGTACACCGATAAACTCATCTTT
j_call: TRDJ1; cdr3_length: 16; v_call: TRDV1; clone_size: -; d_call: -; cdr3_aa: CALGEPGVGYTDKLIF; cdr3_nt: TGTGCTCTTGGGGAACCTGGGGTCGGGTACACCGATAAACTCATCTTT
j_call: TRDJ2; cdr3_length: 19; v_call: TRDV1; clone_size: -; d_call: -; cdr3_aa: CALGELGPTSGVSTAQLFF; cdr3_nt: TGTGCTCTTGGGGAACTGGGACCTACTTCTGGGGTTTCGACAGCACAACTCTTCTTT
j_call: TRDJ1; cdr3_length: 19; v_call: TRDV1; clone_size: -; d_call: TRDD3; cdr3_aa: CALGELARYWGTYTDKLIF; cdr3_nt: TGTGCTCTTGGGGAACTAGCTCGATACTGGGGGACGTACACCGATAAACTCATCTTT
j_call: TRDJ1; cdr3_length: 20; v_call: TRDV1; clone_size: few; d_call: TRDD3; cdr3_aa: CALGSAPGRGGWENTDKLIF; cdr3_nt: TGTGCTCTTGGGTCTGCCCCGGGGCGAGGGGGATGGGAGAACACCGATAAACTCATCTTT
j_call: TRDJ1; cdr3_length: 19; v_call: TRDV1; clone_size: -; d_call: -; cdr3_aa: CALGEKGRLRDAIGFKLIF; cdr3_nt: TGTGCTCTTGGGGAAAAAGGCCGGCTACGGGACGCGATAGGGTTTAAACTCATCTTT
j_call: TRDJ1; cdr3_length: 31; v_call: TRDV1; clone_size: -; d_call: -; cdr3_aa: CALGEPRPSYALGGYSPVHPPGRLYTDKLIF; cdr3_nt: TGTGCTCTTGGGGAACCCCGGCCTTCCTACGCTCTCGGGGGATACTCCCCTGTACATCCCCCGGGGCGCTTGTACACCGATAAACTCATCTTT
j_call: TRDJ1; cdr3_length: 19; v_call: TRDV1; clone_size: once; d_call: TRDD3; cdr3_aa: CALGELLQDWGTYTDKLIF; cdr3_nt: TGTGCTCTTGGGGAACTCCTACAGGACTGGGGGACCTACACCGATAAACTCATCTTT
j_call: TRDJ1; cdr3_length: 21; v_call: TRDV1; clone_size: -; d_call: TRDD3; cdr3_aa: CALGELRAPTLGDSYTDKLIF; cdr3_nt: TGTGCTCTTGGGGAACTGAGAGCTCCCACTCTGGGGGATTCCTACACCGATAAACTCATCTTT
j_call: TRDJ1; cdr3_length: 20; v_call: TRDV1; clone_size: -; d_call: TRDD3; cdr3_aa: CALGERLVPTGWGITDKLIF; cdr3_nt: TGTGCTCTTGGGGAAAGATTGGTACCTACAGGCTGGGGGATCACCGATAAACTCATCTTT
j_call: TRDJ1; cdr3_length: 18; v_call: TRDV1; clone_size: -; d_call: -; cdr3_aa: CALGESRGPRTGTDKLIF; cdr3_nt: TGTGCTCTTGGGGAATCGAGGGGACCCCGAACGGGCACCGATAAACTCATCTTT
j_call: TRDJ1; cdr3_length: 15; v_call: TRDV1; clone_size: few; d_call: -; cdr3_aa: CALGGFPPHTDKLIF; cdr3_nt: TGTGCTCTTGGGGGATTTCCGCCCCACACCGATAAACTCATCTTT
j_call: TRDJ1; cdr3_length: 21; v_call: TRDV1; clone_size: -; d_call: TRDD3; cdr3_aa: CALGELQSGRGYWGSTDKLIF; cdr3_nt: TGTGCTCTTGGGGAACTACAGAGTGGGCGGGGATACTGGGGTTCCACCGATAAACTCATCTTT
j_call: TRDJ1; cdr3_length: 20; v_call: TRDV1; clone_size: -; d_call: TRDD3; cdr3_aa: CALGPSYAGGYEYSADKLIF; cdr3_nt: TGTGCTCTTGGGCCCTCTTACGCTGGGGGATACGAGTATAGCGCCGATAAACTCATCTTT
j_call: TRDJ1; cdr3_length: 19; v_call: TRDV1; clone_size: few; d_call: -; cdr3_aa: CALGELSTGLGSYTDKLIF; cdr3_nt: TGTGCTCTTGGGGAACTTTCTACAGGACTGGGATCTTACACCGATAAACTCATCTTT
j_call: TRDJ1; cdr3_length: 19; v_call: TRDV1; clone_size: -; d_call: -; cdr3_aa: CALGELAWMGWYGTDKLIF; cdr3_nt: TGTGCTCTTGGGGAACTTGCTTGGATGGGATGGTACGGGACCGATAAACTCATCTTT
j_call: TRDJ1; cdr3_length: 24; v_call: TRDV1; clone_size: -; d_call: TRDD3; cdr3_aa: CALGDWRPSRKGLGDASYTDELIF; cdr3_nt: TGTGCTCTTGGGGATTGGCGGCCTTCCCGGAAAGGACTGGGGGACGCCTCGTACACCGATGAACTCATCTTT
j_call: TRDJ1; cdr3_length: 20; v_call: TRDV1; clone_size: -; d_call: TRDD3; cdr3_aa: CALGAEPGRYWGGYTDKLIF; cdr3_nt: TGTGCTCTTGGGGCCGAACCAGGGAGGTACTGGGGGGGGTACACCGATAAACTCATCTTT
j_call: TRDJ1; cdr3_length: 23; v_call: TRDV1; clone_size: -; d_call: TRDD3; cdr3_aa: CALGDPLPPENYWGIRISDKLIF; cdr3_nt: TGTGCTCTTGGGGATCCCCTCCCTCCTGAGAACTACTGGGGGATACGCATATCCGATAAACTCATCTTT
j_call: TRDJ1; cdr3_length: 20; v_call: TRDV1; clone_size: few; d_call: TRDD3; cdr3_aa: CALGELVPVLGDTGTDKLIF; cdr3_nt: TGTGCTCTTGGGGAACTAGTTCCCGTACTGGGGGATACCGGGACCGATAAACTCATCTTT
j_call: TRDJ1; cdr3_length: 24; v_call: TRDV1; clone_size: -; d_call: -; cdr3_aa: CALGEPGLTFLRGDTRIGTDKLIF; cdr3_nt: TGTGCTCTTGGGGAACCTGGGCTCACCTTCCTACGAGGGGATACGAGGATTGGGACCGATAAACTCATCTTT
j_call: TRDJ1; cdr3_length: 21; v_call: TRDV1; clone_size: -; d_call: TRDD3; cdr3_aa: CALGEPPHSLDWGIRGDKLIF; cdr3_nt: TGTGCTCTTGGGGAACCCCCCCATAGCCTCGACTGGGGGATACGCGGCGATAAACTCATCTTT
j_call: TRDJ1; cdr3_length: 16; v_call: TRDV2; clone_size: -; d_call: TRDD3; cdr3_aa: CALHGWGDDNTDKLIF; cdr3_nt: TGTGCCTTACACGGCTGGGGGGACGACAACACCGATAAACTCATCTTT
j_call: TRDJ1; cdr3_length: 27; v_call: TRDV1; clone_size: few; d_call: TRDD3; cdr3_aa: CALGELVKVTSGALLGGTRSDTDKLIF; cdr3_nt: TGTGCTCTTGGGGAACTAGTCAAAGTGACTTCGGGCGCTTTGCTGGGGGGCACCCGGTCCGACACCGATAAACTCATCTTT
j_call: TRDJ1; cdr3_length: 14; v_call: TRDV1; clone_size: -; d_call: TRDD3; cdr3_aa: CALGEPWGTDKLIF; cdr3_nt: TGTGCTCTTGGGGAACCCTGGGGGACCGATAAACTCATCTTT
j_call: TRDJ1; cdr3_length: 17; v_call: TRDV1; clone_size: -; d_call: TRDD3; cdr3_aa: CALGELRGGYPTDKLIF; cdr3_nt: TGTGCTCTTGGGGAACTACGAGGGGGATACCCGACCGATAAACTCATCTTT
j_call: TRDJ1; cdr3_length: 17; v_call: TRDV1; clone_size: -; d_call: -; cdr3_aa: CALGGLPRPAGPDKLIF; cdr3_nt: TGTGCTCTTGGGGGCCTCCCCCGGCCGGCGGGCCCCGATAAACTCATCTTT
j_call: TRDJ1; cdr3_length: 17; v_call: TRDV1; clone_size: few; d_call: -; cdr3_aa: CALGGVPPPSRTDKLIF; cdr3_nt: TGTGCTCTTGGGGGCGTCCCCCCACCCTCCCGGACGGATAAACTCATCTTT
j_call: TRDJ1; cdr3_length: 22; v_call: TRDV1; clone_size: -; d_call: TRDD3; cdr3_aa: CALARVPYVGLGGELYTDKLIF; cdr3_nt: TGTGCTCTTGCCAGAGTCCCCTACGTAGGACTGGGGGGCGAACTGTACACCGATAAACTCATCTTT
j_call: TRDJ1; cdr3_length: 17; v_call: TRDV1; clone_size: few; d_call: -; cdr3_aa: CALGELNSEGLLDKLIF; cdr3_nt: TGTGCTCTTGGGGAACTAAATTCCGAGGGATTGCTCGATAAACTCATCTTT
j_call: TRDJ1; cdr3_length: 22; v_call: TRDV1; clone_size: -; d_call: -; cdr3_aa: CALGELVRTYEDTNQYTDKLIF; cdr3_nt: TGTGCTCTTGGGGAACTAGTTAGAACCTACGAGGATACCAACCAGTACACCGATAAACTCATCTTT
j_call: TRDJ1; cdr3_length: 27; v_call: TRDV1; clone_size: -; d_call: TRDD3; cdr3_aa: CALGGPAPRTLLLGDTQTLQYTDILIF; cdr3_nt: TGTGCTCTTGGGGGCCCCGCCCCGCGCACCTTGTTACTGGGGGATACGCAGACCTTACAGTACACCGATATACTCATCTTT
j_call: TRDJ1; cdr3_length: 19; v_call: TRDV1; clone_size: few; d_call: -; cdr3_aa: CALGERPPPLRMYTDKLIF; cdr3_nt: TGTGCTCTTGGGGAACGTCCACCTCCCTTACGGATGTACACCGATAAACTCATCTTT
j_call: TRDJ1; cdr3_length: 15; v_call: TRDV1; clone_size: -; d_call: -; cdr3_aa: CALGGTLALTDKLIF; cdr3_nt: TGTGCTCTTGGGGGAACTCTAGCACTCACCGATAAACTCATCTTT
j_call: TRDJ1; cdr3_length: 18; v_call: TRDV1; clone_size: -; d_call: -; cdr3_aa: CALGEGPTSGTNTDKLIF; cdr3_nt: TGTGCTCTTGGGGAAGGCCCTACGTCGGGGACAAACACCGATAAACTCATCTTT
j_call: TRDJ1; cdr3_length: 16; v_call: TRDV1; clone_size: -; d_call: -; cdr3_aa: CALGWNSPSRLDKLIF; cdr3_nt: TGTGCTCTTGGGTGGAACTCTCCCTCCAGACTCGATAAACTCATCTTT